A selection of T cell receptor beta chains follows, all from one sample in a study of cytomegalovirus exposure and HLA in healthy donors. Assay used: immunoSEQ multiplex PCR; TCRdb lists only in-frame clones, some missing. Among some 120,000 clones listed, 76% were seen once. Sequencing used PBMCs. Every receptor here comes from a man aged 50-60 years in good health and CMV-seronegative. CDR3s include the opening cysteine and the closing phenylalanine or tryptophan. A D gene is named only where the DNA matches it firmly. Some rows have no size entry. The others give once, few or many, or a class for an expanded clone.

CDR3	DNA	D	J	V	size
CASSLRQGSSGNTIYF	TGTGCCAGCAGCCTCAGACAGGGTTCCTCTGGAAACACCATATATTTT	TRBD1	TRBJ1-3	TRBV6-6	NA
CASSSRQMNTEAFF	TGTGCCAGCAGCTCACGACAGATGAACACTGAAGCTTTCTTT	NA	TRBJ1-1	TRBV9	NA
CASSESGNQPQHF	TGTGCCAGCAGTGAAAGCGGCAATCAGCCCCAGCATTTT	NA	TRBJ1-5	TRBV6-1	once
CASSERGFSYEQYF	TGTGCCAGCAGTGAGCGGGGTTTTAGCTACGAGCAGTACTTC	NA	TRBJ2-7	TRBV2	NA
CATSRITGGVEKLFF	TGTGCCACCAGCAGAATTACAGGAGGGGTAGAAAAACTGTTTTTT	NA	TRBJ1-4	TRBV15	NA
CASSLPGQSVYGYTF	TGTGCCAGCAGCTTACCGGGACAGTCTGTGTATGGCTACACCTTC	TRBD1	TRBJ1-2	TRBV5-6	NA
CASSYGPSGGLKADTQYF	TGTGCCAGCAGCTACGGGCCTAGCGGGGGACTAAAAGCAGATACGCAGTATTTT	TRBD2	TRBJ2-3	TRBV11-2	NA
CASSYGGGALGETQYF	TGTGCCAGCAGTTACGGCGGGGGGGCATTGGGAGAGACCCAGTACTTC	TRBD2	TRBJ2-5	TRBV6-5	NA
CASSQAHRENIQYF	TGTGCCAGCAGCCAGGCACACAGGGAAAACATTCAGTACTTC	NA	TRBJ2-4	TRBV14	once
CASSGGTVFLGQYF	TGTGCCAGCAGCGGCGGGACCGTCTTCTTGGGCCAGTACTTC	NA	TRBJ2-5	TRBV28	NA
CATAGGDFTDTQYF	TGTGCCACGGCGGGGGGGGATTTCACAGATACGCAGTATTTT	TRBD2	TRBJ2-3	TRBV28	NA
CASSAGTGGSAPLHF	TGTGCCAGCAGCGCCGGGACAGGGGGCTCGGCACCCCTCCACTTT	TRBD1	TRBJ1-6	TRBV6-4	NA
CASSLRIRDSTNYGYTF	TGTGCCAGCAGCCTCAGAATCCGGGACAGTACTAACTATGGCTACACCTTC	TRBD1	TRBJ1-2	TRBV5-6	few
CASSVNRGRNQPQHF	TGTGCCAGCAGTGTAAACAGGGGTCGGAATCAGCCCCAGCATTTT	TRBD1	TRBJ1-5	TRBV6-1	NA
CASSPDPSSSTDTQYF	TGTGCCAGCAGCCCGGACCCCTCTAGCAGCACAGATACGCAGTATTTT	NA	TRBJ2-3	TRBV5-4	few
CASSPGTGSGQPQHF	TGTGCCAGCAGTCCCGGGACAGGGTCGGGGCAGCCCCAGCATTTT	TRBD1	TRBJ1-5	TRBV27	NA
CASRMTAYSNQPQHF	TGTGCCAGTAGGATGACAGCTTATAGCAATCAGCCCCAGCATTTT	NA	TRBJ1-5	TRBV19	NA
CSVRTGSGNTTYF	TGCAGCGTCCGGACAGGCTCTGGAAACACCACATATTTT	TRBD1	TRBJ1-3	TRBV29-1	once
CASSEVVGAGNTIYF	TGTGCCAGCAGTGAAGTGGTCGGGGCTGGAAACACCATATATTTT	NA	TRBJ1-3	TRBV6-1	NA
CASRNGGTEANYGYTF	TGTGCCAGCAGAAACGGAGGGACAGAAGCTAACTATGGCTACACCTTC	TRBD1	TRBJ1-2	TRBV6-6	NA
CSSSQTNTGELFF	TGTTCCAGCAGCCAGACGAACACCGGGGAGCTGTTTTTT	NA	TRBJ2-2	TRBV7-9	NA
CASSPAVGLSGELFF	TGCGCCAGCAGCCCAGCGGTAGGGTTAAGCGGGGAGCTGTTTTTT	NA	TRBJ2-2	TRBV5-1	NA